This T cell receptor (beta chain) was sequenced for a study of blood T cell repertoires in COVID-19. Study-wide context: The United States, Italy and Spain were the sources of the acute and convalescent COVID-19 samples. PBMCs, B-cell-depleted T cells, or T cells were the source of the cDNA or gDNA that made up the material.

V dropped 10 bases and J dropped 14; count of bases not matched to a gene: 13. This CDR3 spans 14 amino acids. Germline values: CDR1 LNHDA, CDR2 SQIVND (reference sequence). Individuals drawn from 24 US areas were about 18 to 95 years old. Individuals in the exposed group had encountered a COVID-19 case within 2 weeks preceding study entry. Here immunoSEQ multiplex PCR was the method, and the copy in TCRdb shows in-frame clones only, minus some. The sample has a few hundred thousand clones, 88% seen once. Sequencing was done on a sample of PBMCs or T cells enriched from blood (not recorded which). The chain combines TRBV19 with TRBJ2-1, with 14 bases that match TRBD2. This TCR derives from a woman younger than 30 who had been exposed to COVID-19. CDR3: CATGTSGRGSWEFF. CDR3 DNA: TGTGCCACAGGGACTAGCGGGAGAGGGTCTTGGGAGTTCTTC. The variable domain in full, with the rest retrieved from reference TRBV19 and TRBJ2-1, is DGGITQSPKYLFRKEGQNVTLSCEQNLNHDAMYWYRQDPGQGLRLIYYSQIVNDFQKGDIAEGYSVSREKKESFPLTVTSAQKNPTAFYLCATGTSGRGSWEFFGPGTRLTVL.